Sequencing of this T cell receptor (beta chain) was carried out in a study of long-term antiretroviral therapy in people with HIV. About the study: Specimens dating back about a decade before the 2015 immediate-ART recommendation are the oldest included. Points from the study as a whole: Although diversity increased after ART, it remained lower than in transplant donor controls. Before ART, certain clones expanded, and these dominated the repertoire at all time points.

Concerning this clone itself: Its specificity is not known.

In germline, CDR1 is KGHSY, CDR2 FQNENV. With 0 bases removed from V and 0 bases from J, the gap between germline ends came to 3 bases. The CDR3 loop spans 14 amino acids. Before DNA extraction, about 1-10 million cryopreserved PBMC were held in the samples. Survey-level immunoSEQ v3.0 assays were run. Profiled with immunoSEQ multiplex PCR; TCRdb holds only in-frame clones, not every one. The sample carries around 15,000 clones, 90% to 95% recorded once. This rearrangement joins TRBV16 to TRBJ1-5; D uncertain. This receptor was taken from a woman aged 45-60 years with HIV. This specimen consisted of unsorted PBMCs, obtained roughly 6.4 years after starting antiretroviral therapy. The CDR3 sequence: CASSQSSSNQPQHF. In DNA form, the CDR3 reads TGTGCCAGCAGCCAATCGAGTAGCAATCAGCCCCAGCATTTT.